Listed below are T cell receptor beta chains from one sample, sequenced in a study of cytomegalovirus exposure and HLA in healthy donors. This table comes from immunoSEQ multiplex PCR, and its TCRdb copy is limited to in-frame clones, with some not included. This table has about 200,000 clones, 65% to 80% appearing once. Sequencing input: PBMCs. These receptor sequences come from a girl aged 2 to 9 in good health and CMV-seronegative. The CDR3 runs from the conserved cysteine through the conserved F or W. For some rows the clone size is stated as once, few or many, or as a class when expanded; others skip it.

TRBV6-1	TRBJ2-4	NA	CATVLLGAKNIQYF
TRBV2	TRBJ2-6	NA	CASRREAGANVLTF
TRBV28	TRBJ2-3	once	CASSLLVGSLRIRGTDTQYF
TRBV27	TRBJ2-5	once	CASSFQGQQETQYF
TRBV7-9	TRBJ2-7	NA	CASGTSDTYEQYF
TRBV2	TRBJ1-6	few	CASRAGRNSPLHF
TRBV15	TRBJ1-2	few	CATSRATLPRDSSSTNYGYTF
TRBV29-1	TRBJ1-1	NA	CSARIDTEAFF
TRBV6-1	TRBJ1-1	NA	CASNLVSGGEAFF
TRBV27	TRBJ2-1	NA	CASSLLRPSGRHNEQFF
TRBV29-1	TRBJ2-1	NA	CSDAHGTRNEQFF
TRBV5-6	TRBJ1-4	NA	CASSLVGGALFF
TRBV9	TRBJ2-5	NA	CASSAGGLAIETQYF
TRBV6-6	TRBJ1-2	NA	CASQGRNPNYGYTF
TRBV20-1	TRBJ1-5	NA	CSVGGQPQHF
TRBV29-1	TRBJ2-3	NA	CSVATDTQYF
TRBV5-6	TRBJ1-1	NA	CASSLAGGARTEAFF
TRBV5-1	TRBJ2-1	NA	CASSGGLAYTYNEQFF
TRBV5-1	TRBJ2-6	NA	CASSRGNSGANVLTF
TRBV19	TRBJ1-2	few	CASWTGPYGYTF
TRBV6-5	TRBJ2-5	NA	CASSYSFPGETQYF
TRBV30	TRBJ2-1	NA	CAWSGRDNEQFF
TRBV19	TRBJ2-1	NA	CASSIGLAGAYNEQFF
TRBV6-1	TRBJ1-2	NA	CASSLYGYTF
TRBV30	TRBJ2-1	NA	CAWSYLDRRSEEQFF
TRBV5-6	TRBJ2-2	NA	CASSGWLAGVFGELFF
TRBV4-2	NA	few	CASSQEGSSYEQYF
TRBV27	TRBJ1-2	once	CASRAQTGSSYGYTF